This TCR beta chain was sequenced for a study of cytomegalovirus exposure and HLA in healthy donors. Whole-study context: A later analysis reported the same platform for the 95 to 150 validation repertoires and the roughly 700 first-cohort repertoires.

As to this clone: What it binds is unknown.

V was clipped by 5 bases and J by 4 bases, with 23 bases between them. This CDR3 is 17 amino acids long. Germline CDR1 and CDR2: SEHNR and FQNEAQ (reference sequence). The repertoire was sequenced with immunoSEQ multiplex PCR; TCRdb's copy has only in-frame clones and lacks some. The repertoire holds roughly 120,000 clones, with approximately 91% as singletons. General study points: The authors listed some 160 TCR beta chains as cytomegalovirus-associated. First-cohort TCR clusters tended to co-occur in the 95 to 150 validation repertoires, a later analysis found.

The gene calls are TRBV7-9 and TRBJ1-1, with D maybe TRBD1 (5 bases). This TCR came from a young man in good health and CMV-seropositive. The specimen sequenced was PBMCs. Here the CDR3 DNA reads TGTGCCAGCAGCCCCCCCTGGGGCGTTGATGGAAGCACTGAAGCTTTCTTT. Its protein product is CASSPPWGVDGSTEAFF.